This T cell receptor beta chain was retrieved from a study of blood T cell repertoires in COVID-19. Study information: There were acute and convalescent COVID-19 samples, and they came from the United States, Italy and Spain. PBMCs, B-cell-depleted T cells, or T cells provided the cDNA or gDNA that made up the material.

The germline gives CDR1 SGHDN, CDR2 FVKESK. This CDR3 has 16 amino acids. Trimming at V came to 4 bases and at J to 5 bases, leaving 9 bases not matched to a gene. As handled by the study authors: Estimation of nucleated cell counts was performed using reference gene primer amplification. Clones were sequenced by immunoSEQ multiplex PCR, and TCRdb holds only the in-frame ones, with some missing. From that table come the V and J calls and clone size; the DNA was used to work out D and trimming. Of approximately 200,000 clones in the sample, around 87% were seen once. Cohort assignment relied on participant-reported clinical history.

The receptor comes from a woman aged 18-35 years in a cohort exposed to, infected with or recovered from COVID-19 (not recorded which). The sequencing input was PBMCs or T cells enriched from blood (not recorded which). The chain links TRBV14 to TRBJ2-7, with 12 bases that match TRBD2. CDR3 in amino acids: CASSLYLAGGRNEQYF. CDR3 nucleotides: TGTGCCAGCAGCCTTTACCTAGCGGGGGGGCGGAACGAGCAGTACTTC.